The clone carrying this T cell receptor beta chain was detected only a few times. Its specificity is unknown. TCRdb fed the reads into MiXCR, producing one record per CDR3 protein. Here the sample spans fewer than 550,000 distinct CDR3 sequences, about 30% being singletons. Germline lookup yields CDR1 SEHNR and CDR2 FQNEAQ (reference sequence). CDR3 length: 16 residues. V gave up 2 bases and J gave up 0 bases, with 11 bases separating them. The data originate from a study of T cell repertoires in cytomegalovirus infection. For the study at large: TCR beta signatures that were public indicated CMV infection and matching HLA type.

Study results and caveats: Using cumulative public TCR beta family frequency, the authors identified those who carried CMV together with the relevant HLA. Dominating the ex vivo response were TCR beta clonotypes that were CMV-specific and HLA-C-restricted.

The chain combines TRBV7-9 with TRBJ2-1; D ambiguous. This sequence originates from a human donor in good health (CMV status not recorded). Some clones in this sample may be carry-over from other donors' samples. The sequenced sample consisted of PBMCs. The CDR3: CASSLNGWGSYNEQFF. DNA of the CDR3: TGTGCCAGCAGCTTAAACGGGTGGGGCTCCTACAATGAGCAGTTCTTC.